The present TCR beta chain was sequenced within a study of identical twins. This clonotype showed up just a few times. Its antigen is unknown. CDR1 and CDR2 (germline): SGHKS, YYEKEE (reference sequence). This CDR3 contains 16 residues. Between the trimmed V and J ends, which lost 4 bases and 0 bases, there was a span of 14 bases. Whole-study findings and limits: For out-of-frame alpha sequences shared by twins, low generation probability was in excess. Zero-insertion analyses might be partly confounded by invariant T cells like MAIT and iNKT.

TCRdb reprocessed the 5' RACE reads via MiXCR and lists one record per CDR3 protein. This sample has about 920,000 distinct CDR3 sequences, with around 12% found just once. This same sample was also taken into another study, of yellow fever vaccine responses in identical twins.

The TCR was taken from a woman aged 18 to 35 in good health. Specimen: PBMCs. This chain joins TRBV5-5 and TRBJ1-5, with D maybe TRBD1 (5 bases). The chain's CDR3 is CASSPGLLTSNQPQHF. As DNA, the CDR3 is TGTGCCAGCAGCCCGGGACTCTTAACTAGCAATCAGCCCCAGCATTTT.